Following are 21 T cell receptor beta chains from one sample sequenced in a study of early T cells in non-severe SARS-CoV-2 infection. TCRdb passed the 5' RACE reads through MiXCR, listing each CDR3 protein once. The sample consists of more than 60,000 distinct CDR3 sequences, 13% of them appearing once. The sequenced material came from whole blood. These receptors were collected from an adult who was a healthcare worker with PCR-confirmed SARS-CoV-2 infection or an uninfected control (not recorded which).

The chain joins TRBV6-2 or TRBV6-3 to TRBJ2-1; the D call may be TRBD1 or TRBD2 (6 bases each). The germline CDR1 and CDR2 sequences are MNHEY and SVGEGT. This CDR3 contains 15 residues. V was cut by 7 bases and J by 1 base, with 14 bases left in between. The CDR3 loop is CASKSQGRSYNEQFF. CDR3 DNA: TGTGCCAGCAAGTCCCAGGGGAGGTCCTACAATGAGCAGTTCTTC.

In this sample, this clonotype turned up a few times. The genes are TRBV6-6 and TRBJ2-7; no reliable D call. The V end was cut by 4 bases, the J end by 3 bases, with 13 bases between. Germline V gives CDR1 MNHNY, CDR2 SVGAGI (reference sequence). The CDR3 extends over 14 amino acids. The CDR3 DNA is TGTGCCAGCAGTTTCGCCCCCGGCGGCTACGAGCAGTACTTC. Its protein product is CASSFAPGGYEQYF.

This chain links TRBV20-1 with TRBJ2-1; D not certain. The germline V and J ends were trimmed by 6 bases and 0 bases, with 9 bases remaining between them. The germline gives CDR1 DFQATT, CDR2 SNEGSKA (reference sequence). The CDR3 has 13 residues. The CDR3, as DNA: TGCAGTGCGGGTCATAGCTCCTACAATGAGCAGTTCTTC. As protein: CSAGHSSYNEQFF.

This clonotype was detected ten times or more. The chain combines TRBV11-2 with TRBJ1-2; D unclear. Trimming stripped 2 bases from V and 2 bases from J, with 12 bases between. Per germline, CDR1 SGHAT and CDR2 FQNNGV. CDR3 length: 15 residues. The CDR3 coding sequence is TGTGCCAGCAGCTTATCCCGGACGGTGAACTATGGCTACACCTTC. Amino acids: CASSLSRTVNYGYTF.

The chain links TRBV4-1 to TRBJ1-1; 7 positions match TRBD1. Germline trimming cut 1 base from V and 1 base from J; bases unmatched to any gene: 6. The CDR3 contains 16 residues. The germline V gene has CDR1 MGHRA and CDR2 YSYEKL. The CDR3 region is CASSQVVAGGNTEAFF. In nucleotides, the CDR3 is TGCGCCAGCAGCCAAGTTGTCGCAGGGGGGAACACTGAAGCTTTCTTT.

The table lists this clonotype with a few counts. The V and J genes are TRBV28 and TRBJ2-5, with no clear D. From germline, CDR1 is MDHEN and CDR2 SYDVKM. The CDR3 runs to 14 residues. V was shortened by 4 bases and J by 0 bases, with 9 bases between the two germline ends. The CDR3 DNA is TGTGCCAGCAGTTCCACGACGGACCAAGAGACCCAGTACTTC. It specifies CASSSTTDQETQYF.

This clonotype appeared a few times. The chain employs TRBV7-3 and TRBJ2-1; 14 positions agree with TRBD2. After removal of 2 bases from V and 7 bases from J, the junction contained 1 base not matched to a gene. This CDR3 is 15 amino acids long. Germline V gene lookup returns CDR1 SGHTA and CDR2 FQGTGA. Written as DNA, the CDR3 is TGTGCCAGCAGCTTAGGGACTAGCGGGGGAAATGAGCAGTTCTTC. Translation: CASSLGTSGGNEQFF.

This clonotype was seen at least ten times. The V gene is TRBV6-1, the J gene TRBJ1-1, with a tentative D call TRBD1 (6 bases). V was clipped by 7 bases and J by 4 bases, with 16 bases between them. Germline CDR1 and CDR2: MNHNS and SASEGT. This CDR3 has 14 residues. As DNA, the CDR3 is TGTGCCAGCATTTCGGACAGAGTTGGCACTGAAGCTTTCTTT. Its protein product is CASISDRVGTEAFF.

This clonotype has at least ten counts. This sequence joins TRBV5-1 and TRBJ2-7, with 7 bases aligning to TRBD1. V shed 4 bases and J 2 bases; nucleotides not matched to a gene: 3. CDR1 SGHRS and CDR2 YFSETQ come from the germline V gene. CDR3 size: 13 residues. The CDR3 DNA is TGCGCCAGCAGCCACGGACAGGCCTACGAGCAGTACTTC. Its translation is CASSHGQAYEQYF.

This clonotype has only a few counts. V is TRBV27 and J is TRBJ1-1; 8 nucleotides match TRBD1. Per germline, CDR1 MNHEY and CDR2 SMNVEV (reference sequence). V shed 2 bases and J 3 bases; nucleotides not matched to a gene: 5. The CDR3 spans 15 residues. Here the CDR3 DNA reads TGTGCCAGCAGTTTAGGGACAGGTTTTGACACTGAAGCTTTCTTT. It encodes CASSLGTGFDTEAFF.

V and J are TRBV11-1 and TRBJ1-1, with no clear D. The CDR3 spans 11 residues. Trimming cost V 6 bases and J 3 bases, with 5 bases left between them. CDR1 and CDR2 from the germline V gene are SGHAT and FQDESV (reference sequence). This CDR3 is CASRRDTEAFF. CDR3 nucleotide sequence: TGTGCCAGCAGGAGAGACACTGAAGCTTTCTTT. Full variable domain (rest looked up from reference TRBV11-1 and TRBJ1-1): EAEVAQSPRYKITEKSQAVAFWCDPISGHATLYWYRQILGQGPELLVQFQDESVVDDSQLPKDRFSAERLKGVDSTLKIQPAELGDSAMYLCASRRDTEAFFGQGTRLTVV.

V is TRBV20-1 and J is TRBJ1-5; 7 bases agree with TRBD1. In germline, CDR1 is DFQATT, CDR2 SNEGSKA (reference sequence). CDR3 length: 13 amino acids. The CDR3 DNA reads TGCAGCCCACAGGGGTATGGCAATCAGCCCCAGCATTTT. It yields the protein CSPQGYGNQPQHF.

V gene TRBV18 combines with J gene TRBJ2-1; D possibly corresponds to TRBD2 (5 bases). Germline-derived CDR1 and CDR2 are KGHSH and LQKENI. CDR3 length: 14 amino acids. Trimming took off 1 base at V and 6 bases at J, with 10 bases between the two ends. The CDR3 sequence: CASSPRTHLNEQFF. CDR3 DNA sequence: TGTGCCAGCTCACCACGGACTCACCTCAATGAGCAGTTCTTC.

This clonotype was observed many times. V is TRBV5-1 and J is TRBJ1-1; the match to TRBD1 covers 7 bases. CDR3 length: 19 residues. J gave up 5 bases and V 0 bases, and 19 bases lay outside the gene matches. Germline V gives CDR1 SGHRS, CDR2 YFSETQ. The CDR3 here is CASSLAYYGQEPYGTEAFF. CDR3 nucleotide sequence: TGCGCCAGCAGCTTGGCCTACTACGGACAGGAGCCCTATGGGACTGAAGCTTTCTTT.

This clonotype was picked up many times. CDR3 in DNA: TGCAGTGCTATAGAACAGGGGAACTATGGCTACACCTTC. This gives the protein CSAIEQGNYGYTF. The rearrangement links TRBV20-1 to TRBJ1-2, with 7 nucleotides matching TRBD1. The V and J ends lost 4 bases and 2 bases, in that order; junction bases with no gene match: 4. CDR3 length: 13 residues. Germline V CDR1 and CDR2: DFQATT, SNEGSKA (reference sequence).

The V call is TRBV7-9, the J call TRBJ2-5; TRBD2 matches 9 bases. This CDR3 has 16 amino acids. Germline CDR1 is SEHNR and CDR2 is FQNEAQ (reference sequence). With 5 bases clipped from V and 2 bases from J, the junction kept 9 bases outside the gene matches. CDR3 DNA sequence: TGTGCCAGCAGCCCCAGACTAGCGGAATTGCAAGAGACCCAGTACTTC. It is translated as CASSPRLAELQETQYF.

The chain uses TRBV5-1 and TRBJ1-1; the D gene is possibly TRBD1 (5 bases). Trimming pared 0 bases from V and 5 bases from J, leaving 11 bases between. Germline-derived CDR1 and CDR2 are SGHRS and YFSETQ. The CDR3 is 14 amino acids. The CDR3 sequence: CASSLDPGRTEAFF. In DNA form, the CDR3 reads TGCGCCAGCAGCTTGGATCCAGGGCGTACTGAAGCTTTCTTT.

This clonotype has a handful of counts. The chain couples TRBV7-2 to TRBJ2-2, with unresolved D. The CDR3 is 14 residues long. Germline V gene lookup returns CDR1 SGHTA and CDR2 FQGNSA. Deletions cut 3 bases from V and 2 bases from J, with 7 bases between. The CDR3 DNA reads TGTGCCAGCAGCTTCTCCGGCAACACCGGGGAGCTGTTTTTT. This sequence encodes CASSFSGNTGELFF.

This clonotype has a count of ten or more. This chain connects TRBV5-4 to TRBJ2-3; D not certain. Germline-derived CDR1 and CDR2 are SGHNT and YYREEE (reference sequence). This CDR3 comprises 12 residues. Trimming took off 1 base at V and 4 bases at J, with 4 bases between the two ends. CDR3 DNA: TGTGCCAGCAGCTTGATGTCAGATACGCAGTATTTT. Translation gives CASSLMSDTQYF.

The rearrangement uses TRBV5-1 and TRBJ2-1, with D perhaps matching TRBD2 (6 bases). This CDR3 has 15 residues. Germline V lookup: CDR1 SGHRS, CDR2 YFSETQ. The germline V and J ends were trimmed by 3 bases and 5 bases, with 15 bases remaining between them. CDR3 sequence: CASSSYFGSHNEQFF. In DNA form, the CDR3 reads TGCGCCAGCAGCTCCTATTTCGGGAGCCACAATGAGCAGTTCTTC. Together with reference TRBV5-1 and TRBJ2-1, the CDR3 gives the full variable domain: KAGVTQTPRYLIKTRGQQVTLSCSPISGHRSVSWYQQTPGQGLQFLFEYFSETQRNKGNFPGRFSGRQFSNSRSEMNVSTLELGDSALYLCASSSYFGSHNEQFFGPGTRLTVL.

The chain combines TRBV6-5 with TRBJ2-2; a possible D gene is TRBD2 (6 bases). In germline, CDR1 is MNHEY, CDR2 SVGAGI. Trimming cost V 3 bases and J 4 bases, with 12 bases left between them. CDR3 length equals 15 residues. The CDR3 DNA is TGTGCCAGCAGTTATTCGGCGGGGAGCACCGGGGAGCTGTTTTTT. The encoded protein is CASSYSAGSTGELFF.